The 2 T cell receptor beta chains given below trace back to one sample, sequenced in a study of T cell responses to AZD1222 COVID-19 vaccine. Sequenced by immunoSEQ multiplex PCR; TCRdb stores in-frame clones only, minus some. The sample lists more than 150,000 clones, 90% to 95% seen once, with under 2% in the top ten. The sample here was peripheral blood, taken 28 days after the second AZD1222 dose. The receptors come from an adult who received the AZD1222 COVID-19 vaccine.

V is TRBV2 and J is TRBJ2-1; D remains unclear. Germline V gene sequence: CDR1 SNHLY, CDR2 FYNNEI. With 1 base removed from V and 8 bases from J, the gap between germline ends came to 15 bases. The length of the CDR3 is 15 residues. The DNA of the CDR3 is TGTGCCAGCAGTGAAGTCGAGACTTCGCCCCATGAGCAGTTCTTC. It codes for CASSEVETSPHEQFF.

The chain combines TRBV18 with TRBJ1-3, with D possibly being TRBD1 (5 bases). This CDR3 has 16 amino acids. Germline V gene lookup returns CDR1 KGHSH and CDR2 LQKENI. Trimming removed 3 bases from V and 0 bases from J, with 12 bases in between. CDR3 in amino acids: CASSPTMGTSGNTIYF. The DNA of the CDR3 is TGTGCCAGCTCACCTACAATGGGGACCTCTGGAAACACCATATATTTT.